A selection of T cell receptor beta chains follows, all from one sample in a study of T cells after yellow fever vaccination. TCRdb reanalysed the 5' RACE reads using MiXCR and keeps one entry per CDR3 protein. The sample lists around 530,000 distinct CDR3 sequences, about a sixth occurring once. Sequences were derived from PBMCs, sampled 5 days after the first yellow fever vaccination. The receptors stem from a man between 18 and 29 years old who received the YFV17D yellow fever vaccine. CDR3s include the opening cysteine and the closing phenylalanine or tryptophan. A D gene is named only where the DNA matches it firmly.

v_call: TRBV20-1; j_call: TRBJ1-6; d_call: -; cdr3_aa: CSASEGDYNSPLHF
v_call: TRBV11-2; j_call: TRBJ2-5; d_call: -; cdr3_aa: CASSFSGRQQETQYF
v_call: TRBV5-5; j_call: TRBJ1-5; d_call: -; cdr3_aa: CASSWGSAGNVRNQPQHF
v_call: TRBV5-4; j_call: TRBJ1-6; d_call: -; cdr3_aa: CASSLAVKNSPLHF
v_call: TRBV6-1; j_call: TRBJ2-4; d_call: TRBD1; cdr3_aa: CASSEGQGYIQYF
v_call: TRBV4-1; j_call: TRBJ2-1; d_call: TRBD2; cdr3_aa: CASSQVTSEKTEQFF
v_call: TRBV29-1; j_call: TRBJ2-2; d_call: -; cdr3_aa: CSVERGRNTGELFF
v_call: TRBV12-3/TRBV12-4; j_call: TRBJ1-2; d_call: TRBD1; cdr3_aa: CASSGDRSFGGYTF
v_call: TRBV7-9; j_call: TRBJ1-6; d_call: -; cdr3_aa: CASSLGTAYSPLHF
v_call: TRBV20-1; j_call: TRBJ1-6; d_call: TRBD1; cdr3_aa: CSAPTRGTASSYNSPLHF
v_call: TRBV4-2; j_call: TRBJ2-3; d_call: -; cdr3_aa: CASSQDMVKTLSTDTQYF
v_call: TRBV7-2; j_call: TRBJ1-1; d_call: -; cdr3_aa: CASSPRSRDTEAFF
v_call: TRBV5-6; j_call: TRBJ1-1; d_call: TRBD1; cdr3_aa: CASSRQGSKNTEAFF
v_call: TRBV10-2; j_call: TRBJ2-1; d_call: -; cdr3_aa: CASSRGRYNEQFF
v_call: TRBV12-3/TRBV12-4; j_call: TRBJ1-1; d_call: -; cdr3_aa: CASSFRRATEAFF
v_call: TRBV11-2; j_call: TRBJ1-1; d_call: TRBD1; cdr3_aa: CASSLEYRGSGNTEAFF
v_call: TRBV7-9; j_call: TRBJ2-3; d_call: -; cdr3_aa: CARHLLGTDTQYF
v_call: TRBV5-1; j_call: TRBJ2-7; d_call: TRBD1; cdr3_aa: CASSLAQGAGPSSYEQYF
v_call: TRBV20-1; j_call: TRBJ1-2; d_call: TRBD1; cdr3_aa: CSARQGNGYTF
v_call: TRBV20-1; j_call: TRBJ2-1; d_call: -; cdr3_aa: CSASEHGGVYNEQFF
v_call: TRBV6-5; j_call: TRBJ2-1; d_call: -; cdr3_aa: CASTSHLNEQFF
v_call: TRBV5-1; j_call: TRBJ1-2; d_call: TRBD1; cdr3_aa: CASSPGTGVVGYTF
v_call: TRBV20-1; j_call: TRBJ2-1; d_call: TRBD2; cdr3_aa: CSAPSAGYNEQFF
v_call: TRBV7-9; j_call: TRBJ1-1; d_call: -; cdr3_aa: CASTAFGNTEAFF
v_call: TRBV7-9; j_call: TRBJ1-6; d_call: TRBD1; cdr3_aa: CASSSSTGDSPLHF
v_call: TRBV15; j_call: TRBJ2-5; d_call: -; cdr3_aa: CATSRVGEETQYF
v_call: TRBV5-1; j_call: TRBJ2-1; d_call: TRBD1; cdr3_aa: CASSGTVQVNEQFF
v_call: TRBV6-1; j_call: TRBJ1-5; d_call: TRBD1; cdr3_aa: CASSEPDRGRKQPQHF